The 23 T cell receptor beta chains listed next were all sequenced from one sample in a study of T cell repertoires in cytomegalovirus infection (dated by TCRdb to about 2019). Sequencing relied on an Illumina HiSeq 1500. The public reads were run again by TCRdb, first through fastp at Q25 and then through MiXCR, and only productive beta chains were kept. Records with the same CDR3 protein are collapsed into one entry carrying the most frequent genes and DNA. Recorded for this sample are nearly 450,000 distinct CDR3 sequences; approximately 30% of them occurred a single time. The ten largest account for around 13% of the sample. The sequencing sample was made of PBMCs. The receptors shown here come from a human donor in good health (CMV status not recorded). Some clones in this sample may be carry-over from other donors' samples.

The chain joins TRBV20-1 to TRBJ2-7; D unresolved. There are 14 residues in the CDR3. The ends were cut back, 5 bases at V and 6 bases at J, with 20 bases in the middle. Germline-derived CDR1 and CDR2 are DFQATT and SNEGSKA (reference sequence). As DNA, the CDR3 is TGCAGTGCTCTCCACCAGGCCCGGAATTCCGAGCAGTACTTC. Translated, it gives CSALHQARNSEQYF.

This clonotype was counted between two and nine times. The V and J genes are TRBV24-1 and TRBJ1-5, with 7 bases aligning to TRBD1. The CDR3 is made up of 13 amino acids. Germline V gives CDR1 KGHDR, CDR2 SFDVKD. The junction had 8 bases not matched to a gene; V was cut back by 10 bases and J by 6 bases. The CDR3 loop reads CATGEGAFQPQHF. In DNA, the CDR3 is TGTGCCACAGGAGAGGGGGCTTTTCAGCCCCAGCATTTT.

This clonotype was detected many times. This chain connects TRBV28 to TRBJ2-3; TRBD1 matches at 7 bases. Unmatched junction bases numbered 2, after V lost 5 bases and J lost 0 bases. The germline V gene has CDR1 MDHEN and CDR2 SYDVKM. CDR3 length: 14 amino acids. CDR3 coding DNA: TGTGCCAGCAGTCGGGACAGAAGCACAGATACGCAGTATTTT. Protein: CASSRDRSTDTQYF.

The J gene is TRBJ1-2, the V gene TRBV19, with 8 nucleotides matching TRBD1. Germline V gene data show CDR1 as LNHDA and CDR2 as SQIVND (reference sequence). V trimming: 4 bases; J trimming: 0 bases; junction bases outside the gene matches: 4. This CDR3 is 15 amino acids long. Written as DNA, the CDR3 is TGTGCCAGTAGTACAGGGGGCGCGACTAACTATGGCTACACCTTC. Protein sequence: CASSTGGATNYGYTF. Drawing the rest from reference TRBV19 and TRBJ1-2, the complete variable domain is DGGITQSPKYLFRKEGQNVTLSCEQNLNHDAMYWYRQDPGQGLRLIYYSQIVNDFQKGDIAEGYSVSREKKESFPLTVTSAQKNPTAFYLCASSTGGATNYGYTFGSGTRLTVV.

The rearrangement links TRBV6-1 to TRBJ2-5; either TRBD1 or TRBD2 may supply D (5 bases each). Germline values: CDR1 MNHNS, CDR2 SASEGT. This CDR3 contains 13 residues. Trimming took off 8 bases at V and 2 bases at J, with 12 bases between the two ends. CDR3: CASQGRLQETQYF. The CDR3 nucleotides are TGTGCCAGCCAGGGACGGCTACAAGAGACCCAGTACTTC.

The rearrangement joins TRBV12-3 or TRBV12-4 to TRBJ1-5; D unclear. With 6 bases removed from V and 3 bases from J, the gap between germline ends came to 12 bases. CDR3 length: 14 amino acids. The CDR3 bases are TGTGCCAGCAGCTCCAGGAGCCTCAATCAGCCCCAGCATTTT. This gives the protein CASSSRSLNQPQHF.

The sample holds a few counts of this clonotype. The chain's CDR3 is CASSSSPGQIMNTEAFF. CDR3 sequence (DNA): TGTGCCAGCAGTTCCTCCCCGGGACAGATTATGAACACTGAAGCTTTCTTT. The rearrangement uses TRBV6-8 and TRBJ1-1; 7 bases are a match to TRBD1. The CDR3 runs 17 residues. V trimming: 4 bases; J trimming: 0 bases; junction bases outside the gene matches: 11. Germline CDR1 MNHGY, CDR2 SAAAGT.

This clonotype was seen ten or more times. The J gene is TRBJ2-7, the V gene TRBV7-8; D is uncertain. Trimming shortened V by 2 bases and J by 5 bases, and 10 bases separated the two germline ends. Germline assignment: CDR1 SGHVS and CDR2 FQNEAQ. CDR3 length equals 13 residues. CDR3 coding DNA: TGTGCCAGCAGCTTAAGGGATCTCCACGAGCAGTACTTC. Its protein product is CASSLRDLHEQYF. The full variable domain, in which reference TRBV7-8 and TRBJ2-7 provide the parts outside the CDR3, is GAGVSQSPRYKVAKRGQDVALRCDPISGHVSLFWYQQALGQGPEFLTYFQNEAQLDKSGLPSDRFFAERPEGSVSTLKIQRTQQEDSAVYLCASSLRDLHEQYFGPGTRLTVT.

This clonotype was detected a few times. In nucleotides, the CDR3 is TGTGCCAGCAGCTTAGAGTTGGGGTCACCCCTCCACTTT. Encoded protein: CASSLELGSPLHF. V is TRBV7-9 and J is TRBJ1-6; D is ambiguous. CDR1 and CDR2 from the germline V gene are SEHNR and FQNEAQ (reference sequence). Trimming shortened V by 1 base and J by 10 bases, and 8 bases separated the two germline ends. CDR3 size: 13 residues.

CDR3 sequence reads: CASSQDPPGYTEAFF. The CDR3 DNA follows: TGTGCCAGCAGCCAAGATCCACCCGGGTACACTGAAGCTTTCTTT. The chain carries TRBV14 and TRBJ1-1; D not resolved. Per germline, CDR1 SGHDN and CDR2 FVKESK. Trimming removed 0 bases at V and 3 bases at J, with 11 bases between. CDR3 size: 15 residues.

The chain is built from TRBV6-1 and TRBJ1-1; D is ambiguous. The germline V gene has CDR1 MNHNS and CDR2 SASEGT. The CDR3 extends over 15 amino acids. V was trimmed by 6 bases and J by 5 bases, leaving 19 bases between them. CDR3: CASSRPITVGTEAFF. In DNA form, the CDR3 reads TGTGCCAGCAGCCGCCCCATCACAGTGGGGACTGAAGCTTTCTTT.

In this sample, this clonotype turned up a few times. The chain has TRBV25-1 and TRBJ2-1, with 7 nucleotides matching TRBD2. Germline CDR1 and CDR2: MGHDK and SYGVNS. The CDR3 is 14 amino acids. V dropped 1 base and J dropped 8; count of bases not matched to a gene: 5. The DNA for the CDR3 is TGTGCCAGCAGTGAATTAGGGACTACTTATGAGCAGTTCTTC. As protein: CASSELGTTYEQFF.

This clonotype is medium-sized by share. The chain is built from TRBV7-8 and TRBJ2-3; 9 positions agree with TRBD2. This CDR3 comprises 18 residues. V was pared by 4 bases and J by 4 bases, with 15 bases of the junction left unmatched. Looked up from germline, CDR1 is SGHVS and CDR2 is FQNEAQ. The CDR3 DNA reads TGTGCCAGCAGCTCCACGAAGCTAGCGGGGAGTCCCTCAGATACGCAGTATTTT. This translates into CASSSTKLAGSPSDTQYF.

On this clonotype itself: One base away lies a much larger clone, so this may be a sequencing read error. The conserved closing phenylalanine or tryptophan is absent in this CDR3, likely reflecting a read error. The CDR3 reads CASSLRQGAKETQYV. In DNA, the CDR3 is TGTGCCAGCAGCTTAAGGCAGGGGGCGAAGGAGACCCAGTACGTC. J is TRBJ2-5 and V is TRBV11-2, with 8 bases lining up with TRBD1. The junction had 7 bases not matched to a gene; V was cut back by 2 bases and J by 5 bases. Germline loops: CDR1 SGHAT, CDR2 FQNNGV. The CDR3 length is 15 residues.

The chain links TRBV4-3 to TRBJ2-1; 12 nucleotides align to TRBD2. Germline V gene lookup returns CDR1 LGHNA and CDR2 YSLEER. V trimming: 0 bases; J trimming: 9 bases; junction bases outside the gene matches: 6. The CDR3 is made up of 16 amino acids. The chain's CDR3 is CASSQDLAGGRGEQFF. CDR3 sequence (DNA): TGCGCCAGCAGCCAAGACCTAGCGGGGGGGCGTGGTGAGCAGTTCTTC.

V and J are TRBV2 and TRBJ2-5; D is possibly TRBD2 (5 bases). V was clipped by 7 bases and J by 2 bases, with 17 bases between them. Per germline, CDR1 SNHLY and CDR2 FYNNEI. The CDR3 length is 15 residues. CDR3 sequence reads: CASKELAGRQETQYF. The CDR3 DNA sequence: TGTGCCAGCAAGGAGCTCGCGGGCCGTCAAGAGACCCAGTACTTC.

Points on this clonotype: This clone may be a read error of a much larger clone one base away. The V call is TRBV12-3 or TRBV12-4, the J call TRBJ2-4; D remains ambiguous. The CDR3 loop spans 16 amino acids. The CDR3 loop is CASSNGQSAAKNIQSF. The CDR3 DNA is TGTGCCAGCAGTAATGGTCAATCGGCAGCCAAAAACATTCAGTCCTTC.

This clonotype has ten or more counts. The gene calls are TRBV7-6 and TRBJ2-1; TRBD2 is a possible D gene (5 bases). CDR1 is SGHVS, CDR2 FNYEAQ, per germline. The V end was cut by 8 bases, the J end by 6 bases, with 14 bases between. The CDR3 is made up of 13 amino acids. The CDR3, as DNA: TGTGCCAGCGCGATAGGACGGGGCAATGAGCAGTTCTTC. Translation: CASAIGRGNEQFF. Combining the CDR3 with reference TRBV7-6 and TRBJ2-1 gives the whole variable domain GAGVSQSPRYKVTKRGQDVALRCDPISGHVSLYWYRQALGQGPEFLTYFNYEAQQDKSGLPNDRFSAERPEGSISTLTIQRTEQRDSAMYRCASAIGRGNEQFFGPGTRLTVL.

This clonotype showed up many times. The chain joins TRBV19 to TRBJ1-2; the D is unclear. CDR1 LNHDA and CDR2 SQIVND come from the germline V gene (reference sequence). The CDR3 has 12 amino acids. V lost 3 bases to trimming and J lost 8 bases, with 10 bases between them. The CDR3 coding sequence is TGTGCCAGTAGTATGGCTCCGCGCGGCTACACCTTC. Protein: CASSMAPRGYTF.

This clonotype was counted a few times. V usage is TRBV2 and J usage is TRBJ1-4, with a tentative D call TRBD1 (5 bases). CDR1 SNHLY and CDR2 FYNNEI come from the germline V gene. The germline V and J ends were trimmed by 6 bases and 8 bases, with 19 bases remaining between them. The CDR3 contains 15 residues. CDR3 protein: CASRPEQDVDEKLFF. The CDR3 nucleotides read TGTGCCAGCAGACCTGAACAGGACGTCGACGAAAAACTGTTTTTT.

This clonotype was detected only a few times. This sequence joins TRBV24-1 and TRBJ2-2; 9 bases are a match to TRBD1. The ends lost 4 bases at V and 3 bases at J; junction bases unmatched: 8. The CDR3 runs to 17 residues. CDR1 and CDR2 from the germline V gene are KGHDR and SFDVKD. Here the CDR3 DNA reads TGTGCCACCAGTGAGCTGGGACAGGGAGAGTACACCGGGGAGCTGTTTTTT. Protein sequence: CATSELGQGEYTGELFF.

This clonotype showed up many times. The chain has TRBV7-2 and TRBJ2-2; D ambiguous. V gave up 5 bases and J gave up 6 bases, with 13 bases separating them. The germline V gene has CDR1 SGHTA and CDR2 FQGNSA. This CDR3 spans 14 amino acids. As DNA, the CDR3 is TGTGCCAGCAGCCCCGGACGGGCCCCCGGGGAGCTGTTTTTT. It specifies CASSPGRAPGELFF.

The rearrangement joins TRBV11-2 to TRBJ1-5; D is ambiguous. The CDR3 runs 13 residues. CDR1 SGHAT and CDR2 FQNNGV come from the germline V gene. V was cut by 5 bases and J by 7 bases, with 12 bases left in between. CDR3 region: CASSRTGRQPQHF. The CDR3, as DNA: TGTGCCAGCAGCCGTACTGGGCGACAGCCCCAGCATTTT.